These T cell receptor beta chains were read from a single sample in a study of shared clonotypes between healthy human individuals. Libraries were prepared by immunoSEQ multiplex PCR; TCRdb keeps only in-frame clonotypes and omits some of them. The sample carries under 2.5 million clones, under 95% recorded once. The sample consisted of naive CD4+ T cells from PBMCs. All receptors derive from a man between 18 and 35 years old in good health. Some clones in this sample may be carry-over from other donors' samples. CDR3s include the opening cysteine and the closing phenylalanine or tryptophan. The D gene is left open where the match is weak. Size tells how often a clone was seen (once, few, many) or the class of an expanded clone, and some rows leave it out.

v_gene	j_gene	abundance	d_gene	len	CDR3aa	CDR3nt
TRBV6-1	TRBJ1-2	-	TRBD1	14	CASSADRGQGGYTF	TGTGCCAGCAGTGCAGACAGGGGGCAGGGTGGCTACACCTTC
TRBV6-6	TRBJ1-2	-	-	14	CASSPRGGVYGYTF	TGTGCCAGCAGCCCCCGAGGGGGTGTCTATGGCTACACCTTC
TRBV18	TRBJ2-2	-	-	13	CASSLAISGELFF	TGTGCCAGCTCCCTCGCCATTAGCGGGGAGCTGTTTTTT
TRBV30	TRBJ1-1	few	-	15	CAWKNPGGGNTEAFF	TGTGCCTGGAAAAATCCGGGAGGAGGGAACACTGAAGCTTTCTTT
TRBV9	TRBJ2-1	-	-	14	CASSRDFAYNEQFF	TGTGCCAGCAGCCGGGACTTTGCCTACAATGAGCAGTTCTTC
TRBV2	TRBJ2-6	-	-	15	CASSEALPGANVLTF	TGTGCCAGCAGTGAAGCGCTTCCTGGGGCCAACGTCCTGACTTTC
TRBV5-4	TRBJ2-2	-	TRBD2	16	CASSSGGGRDTGELFF	TGTGCCAGCAGCTCCGGCGGCGGGAGGGACACCGGGGAGCTGTTTTTT
TRBV4-2	TRBJ1-2	-	TRBD1	15	CASSQAGTGIYDYTF	TGTGCCAGCAGCCAAGCCGGGACAGGCATCTATGACTACACCTTC
TRBV30	TRBJ2-1	-	TRBD2	15	CAWSVGLAGYNEQFF	TGTGCCTGGAGTGTAGGCCTAGCGGGATACAATGAGCAGTTCTTC
TRBV5-4	TRBJ1-1	few	-	13	CASSLEGWTEAFF	TGTGCCAGCAGCTTGGAGGGTTGGACTGAAGCTTTCTTT
TRBV6-6	TRBJ2-1	-	-	11	CASSLGNEQFF	TGTGCCAGCAGCCTGGGGAATGAGCAGTTCTTC
TRBV5-6	TRBJ2-7	once	-	14	CASSLGGASYEQYF	TGTGCCAGCAGCTTGGGCGGCGCCTCCTACGAGCAGTACTTC
TRBV1	TRBJ2-7	-	-	16	CTSSPGLAGERYEQYF	TGCACCAGCAGCCCAGGACTAGCGGGAGAACGGTACGAGCAGTACTTC
TRBV7-3	TRBJ2-7	-	-	13	CASSLDPSTQQYF	TGTGCCAGCAGCTTAGACCCCTCGACCCAGCAGTACTTC
TRBV18	TRBJ1-1	-	TRBD1	16	CASSPKGQGANTEAFF	TGTGCCAGCTCACCGAAGGGACAGGGGGCGAACACTGAAGCTTTCTTT
TRBV28	TRBJ1-5	once	-	15	CASSQTDYSNQPQHF	TGTGCCAGCAGCCAGACAGATTATAGCAATCAGCCCCAGCATTTT
TRBV9	TRBJ2-7	few	TRBD1	13	CASGQGGSYEQYF	TGTGCCAGCGGACAGGGGGGGTCCTACGAGCAGTACTTC
TRBV5-5	TRBJ2-2	-	-	14	CASNPLWKTGELFF	TGTGCCAGCAACCCCCTATGGAAAACCGGGGAGCTGTTTTTT
TRBV28	TRBJ2-7	-	-	15	CASSYMTGRGNEQYF	TGTGCCAGCAGTTATATGACAGGGAGGGGTAACGAGCAGTACTTC
TRBV2	TRBJ2-1	-	-	16	CASSDQGGFSYNEQFF	TGTGCCAGCAGTGATCAGGGGGGGTTCTCCTACAATGAGCAGTTCTTC